Sequencing of this TCR beta chain was carried out in a study of beta chain features in type 1 diabetes. Sequencing targeted expressed TCRB transcripts, as all isolated RNA had been reverse transcribed. Some clones are missing from TCRdb's copy, which holds only in-frame ones; the method was immunoSEQ multiplex PCR. Of about 900,000 clones listed, around a sixth are singletons. Study-level points and caveats: VDJ junctions from patients with type 1 diabetes contained fewer insertions and more deletions. A definitive answer on HLA type influencing TCRB rearrangement was not reached here.

This clone was found once. What it recognizes is unknown. This CDR3 has 13 amino acids. Per germline, CDR1 MNHEY and CDR2 SVGAGI. V lost 6 bases and J 4 bases, leaving 10 bases between the germline ends. The chain links TRBV6-5 to TRBJ1-3; weak D call: TRBD1 (6 bases). Material: naive CD4+ T cells from blood. The source of this sequence is a woman aged 18-30 years in good health. CDR3 coding DNA: TGTGCCAGCAGACCAGGGGTAGGAAACACCATATATTTT. Protein sequence: CASRPGVGNTIYF.